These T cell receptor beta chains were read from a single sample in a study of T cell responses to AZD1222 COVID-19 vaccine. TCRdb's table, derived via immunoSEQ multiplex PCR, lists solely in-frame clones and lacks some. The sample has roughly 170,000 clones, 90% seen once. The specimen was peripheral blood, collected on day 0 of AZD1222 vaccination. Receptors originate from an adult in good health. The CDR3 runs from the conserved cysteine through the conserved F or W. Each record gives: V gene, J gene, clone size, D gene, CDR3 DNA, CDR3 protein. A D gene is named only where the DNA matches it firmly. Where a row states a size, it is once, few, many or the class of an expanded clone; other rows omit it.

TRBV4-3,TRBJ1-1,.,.,TGCGCCAGCAGCCAAGGGATACAGGGAGACACTGAAGCTTTCTTT,CASSQGIQGDTEAFF
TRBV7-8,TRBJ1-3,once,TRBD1,TGTGCCAGCAGCTCCAGGGACAGGGCCTTATATTTT,CASSSRDRALYF
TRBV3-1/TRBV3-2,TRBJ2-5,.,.,TGTGCCAGCAGCCAAGAGGGGAGGGGGCCCCAGTACTTC,CASSQEGRGPQYF
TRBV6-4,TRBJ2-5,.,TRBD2,TGTGCCAGCAGTGCCGGGCGGGGGGGACGCAAGACCCAGTACTTC,CASSAGRGGRKTQYF
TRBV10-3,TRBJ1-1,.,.,TGTGCCTCCGGACCCGCAAAAGGAGCGAACACTGAAGCTTTCTTT,CASGPAKGANTEAFF
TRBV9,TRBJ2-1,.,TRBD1,TGTGCCAGCAGCGTAAACCCAGACAGGGGGATCTACAATGAGCAGTTCTTC,CASSVNPDRGIYNEQFF
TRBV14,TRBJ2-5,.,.,TGTGCCAGCAGCCAAGAAGGGCTGTCTGCGGGGCTTTACCAAGAGACCCAGTACTTC,CASSQEGLSAGLYQETQYF
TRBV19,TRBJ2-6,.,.,TGTGCCAGTAGTCCCCAGGGGGGCGCTGGGGCCAACGTCCTGACTTTC,CASSPQGGAGANVLTF
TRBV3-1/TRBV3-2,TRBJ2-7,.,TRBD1,TGTGCCAGCAAACGGGACAGGGGCTACGAGCAGTACTTC,CASKRDRGYEQYF
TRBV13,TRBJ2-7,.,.,TGTGCCAGCAGCCTAGACCGTTCCTACGAGCAGTACTTC,CASSLDRSYEQYF
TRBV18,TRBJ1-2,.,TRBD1,TGTGCCAGCTCACCACCGGGACAGGGGTCCAGGGGCTACACCTTC,CASSPPGQGSRGYTF